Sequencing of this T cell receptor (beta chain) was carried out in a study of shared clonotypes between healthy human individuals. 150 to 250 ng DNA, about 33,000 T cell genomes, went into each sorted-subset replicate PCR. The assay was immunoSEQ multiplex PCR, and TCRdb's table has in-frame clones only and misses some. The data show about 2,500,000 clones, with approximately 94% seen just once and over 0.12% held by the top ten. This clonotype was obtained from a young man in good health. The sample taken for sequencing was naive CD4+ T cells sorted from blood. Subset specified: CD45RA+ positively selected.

In DNA, the CDR3 is TGTGCCAGCAGCAAAGGGAAGGATCGCGAGCAGTACTTC. Translation gives CASSKGKDREQYF. This chain links TRBV21-1 with TRBJ2-7. TRBV21-1 is noted as a pseudogene. This CDR3 has 13 amino acids.